The present TCR beta chain was sequenced within a study of CD8 T cells in ankylosing spondylitis. Overall study findings and caveats: What seemed typical of ankylosing spondylitis blood was a TCR beta motif built from about 8 highly homologous variants. Reactive arthritis synovial fluid and blood were previously reported to contain some motif variants.

TCRdb fed the 5' RACE reads into MiXCR, producing one record per CDR3 protein. The profile shows about 25,000 distinct CDR3 sequences, less than 3% of them singletons. The CDR3 contains 15 residues. Germline lookup yields CDR1 SGDLS and CDR2 YYNGEE. Losses at the gene ends were 1 base for V and 9 bases for J; bases not matched to a gene: 8. This clonotype has a count of ten or more. Its antigen remains unknown. The sequence derives from a female donor with ankylosing spondylitis or in good health (not recorded which). This chain uses TRBV9 with TRBJ2-3, with 10 bases lining up with TRBD2. Sequencing used blood, either unsorted or a sorted T cell fraction (not recorded which). CDR3 DNA: TGTGCCAGCAGCGTAACACTAGCGGGACCAGCGACGCAGTATTTT. Amino acids: CASSVTLAGPATQYF. Based on the CDR3 plus reference TRBV9 and TRBJ2-3, the full variable domain is DSGVTQTPKHLITATGQRVTLRCSPRSGDLSVYWYQQSLDQGLQFLIQYYNGEERAKGNILERFSAQQFPDLHSELNLSSLELGDSALYFCASSVTLAGPATQYFGPGTRLTVL.